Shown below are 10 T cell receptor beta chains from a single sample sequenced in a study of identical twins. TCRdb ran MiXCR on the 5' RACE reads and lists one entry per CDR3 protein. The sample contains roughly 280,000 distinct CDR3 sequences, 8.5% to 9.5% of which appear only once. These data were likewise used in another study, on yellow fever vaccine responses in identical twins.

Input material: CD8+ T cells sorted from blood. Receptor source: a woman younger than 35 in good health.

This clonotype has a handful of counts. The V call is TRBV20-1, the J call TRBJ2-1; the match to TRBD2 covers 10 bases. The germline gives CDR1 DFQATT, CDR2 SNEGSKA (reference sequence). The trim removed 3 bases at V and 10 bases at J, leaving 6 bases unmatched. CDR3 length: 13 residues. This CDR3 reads CSARGLSGREQFF. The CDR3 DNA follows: TGCAGTGCTAGGGGCCTTAGCGGGAGGGAGCAGTTCTTC.

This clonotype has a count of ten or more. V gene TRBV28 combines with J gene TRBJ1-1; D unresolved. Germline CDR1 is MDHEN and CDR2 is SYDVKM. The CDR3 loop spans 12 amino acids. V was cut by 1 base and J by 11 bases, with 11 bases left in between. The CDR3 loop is CASSLFGEDAFF. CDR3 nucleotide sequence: TGTGCCAGCAGTTTATTTGGCGAAGACGCTTTCTTT.

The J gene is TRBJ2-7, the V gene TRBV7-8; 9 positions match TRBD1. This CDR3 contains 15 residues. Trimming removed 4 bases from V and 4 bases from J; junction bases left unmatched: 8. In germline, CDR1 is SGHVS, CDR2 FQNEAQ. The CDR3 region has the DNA TGTGCCAGCAGCTCACGGACAGGGGATTGGTACGAGCAGTACTTC. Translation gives CASSSRTGDWYEQYF.

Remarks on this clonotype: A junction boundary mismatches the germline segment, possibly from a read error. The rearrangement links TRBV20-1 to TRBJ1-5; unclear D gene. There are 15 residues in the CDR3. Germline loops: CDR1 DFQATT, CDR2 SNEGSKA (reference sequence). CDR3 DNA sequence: TGCTGTGCTAGAGATATCGGGGTTGGTAATCAGCCCCAGCATTTT. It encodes CCARDIGVGNQPQHF.

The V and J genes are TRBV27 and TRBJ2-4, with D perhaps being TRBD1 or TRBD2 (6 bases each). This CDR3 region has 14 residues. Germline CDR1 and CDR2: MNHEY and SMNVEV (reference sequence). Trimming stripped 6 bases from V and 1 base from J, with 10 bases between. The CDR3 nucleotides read TGTGCCAGCAGACGAGGGGGGGCCAAAAACATTCAGTACTTC. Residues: CASRRGGAKNIQYF.

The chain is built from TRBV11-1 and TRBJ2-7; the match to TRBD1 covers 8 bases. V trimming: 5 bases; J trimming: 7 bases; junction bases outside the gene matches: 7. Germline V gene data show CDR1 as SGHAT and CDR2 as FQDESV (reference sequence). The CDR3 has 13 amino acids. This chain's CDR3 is CASSLDRAWEQYF. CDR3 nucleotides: TGTGCCAGCAGCCTGGACAGGGCCTGGGAGCAGTACTTC.

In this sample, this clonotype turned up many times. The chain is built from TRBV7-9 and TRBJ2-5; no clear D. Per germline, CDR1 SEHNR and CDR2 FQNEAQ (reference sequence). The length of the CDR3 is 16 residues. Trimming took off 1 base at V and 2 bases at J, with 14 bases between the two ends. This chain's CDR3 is CASSLVSGPHQETQYF. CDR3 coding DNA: TGTGCCAGCAGCTTAGTTTCCGGGCCACATCAAGAGACCCAGTACTTC.

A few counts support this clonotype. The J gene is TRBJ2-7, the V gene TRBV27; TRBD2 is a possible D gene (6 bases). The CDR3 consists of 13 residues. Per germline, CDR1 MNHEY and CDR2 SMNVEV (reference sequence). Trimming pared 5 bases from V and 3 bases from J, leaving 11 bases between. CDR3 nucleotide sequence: TGTGCCAGCAGTATGGGACTCCGCTACGAGCAGTACTTC. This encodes CASSMGLRYEQYF.

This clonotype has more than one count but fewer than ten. In DNA form, the CDR3 reads TGCGCCAGCAGCGAGCGGGTCCCCCCGGAGACCCAGTACTTC. This sequence encodes CASSERVPPETQYF. The V gene is TRBV5-1, the J gene TRBJ2-5; D perhaps matches TRBD2 (6 bases). The CDR3 is made up of 14 amino acids. Germline CDR1 is SGHRS and CDR2 is YFSETQ. Trimming removed 4 bases from V and 5 bases from J, with 15 bases in between.

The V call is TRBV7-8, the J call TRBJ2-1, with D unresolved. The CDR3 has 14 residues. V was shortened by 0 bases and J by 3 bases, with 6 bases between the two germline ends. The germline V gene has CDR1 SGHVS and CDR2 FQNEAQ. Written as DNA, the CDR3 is TGTGCCAGCAGCTTAGCGATTAACTACAATGAGCAGTTCTTC. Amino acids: CASSLAINYNEQFF.